Reported below is one TCR beta chain. Antigen unknown. The treatment was: oral pan-JAK inhibitor, 5-10 mg twice daily. Lesional scalp punch biopsies and peripheral blood came from alopecia areata patients. This entry comes from a study of CD8+ T cells in alopecia areata. Study context: Those treated were given oral tofacitinib at 5 to 10 mg twice daily. Treated patients received severity scores based on the percentage of scalp area affected.

Study conclusions and caveats: Scalp and blood retained many expanded lesional clones during tofacitinib.

Sequencing relied on a cDNA template that was reverse transcribed from extracted RNA. Sequencing used immunoSEQ multiplex PCR; TCRdb keeps in-frame clones, though not all of them. The sample lists over 60,000 clones, around 46% occurring once. The CDR3 length is 14 residues. Trimming stripped 5 bases from V and 0 bases from J, with 13 bases between. Germline V CDR1 and CDR2: SQVTM, ANQGSEA. The clonotype comes from a human donor with alopecia areata. V is TRBV29-1 and J is TRBJ1-2, with D tentatively TRBD1 (5 bases). The sample here was CD8+ T cells sorted from blood, taken at approximately week 39, from a patient treated with tofacitinib. DNA for the CDR3: TGCAGCGTTCCAGGGACGTTTCCTAACTATGGCTACACCTTC. Its protein is CSVPGTFPNYGYTF.